The source of this T cell receptor beta chain is a study of T cells of healthy individuals. TCRdb reanalysed the 5' RACE reads using MiXCR and keeps one entry per CDR3 protein. The profile shows 60,000 to 70,000 distinct CDR3 sequences, roughly 15% of them singletons. The germline V gene has CDR1 SNHLY and CDR2 FYNNEI. The CDR3 is 14 amino acids. Trimming took 10 bases from V and 6 from J, leaving 19 bases between them. This receptor was obtained from a human donor in good health. The chain joins TRBV2 to TRBJ2-1; D might be TRBD1 (7 bases). CDR3 loop: CAIKRAGGGNEQFF. In nucleotides, the CDR3 is TGTGCCATTAAGCGGGCAGGGGGAGGCAATGAGCAGTTCTTC.